This entry features one T cell receptor (beta chain) sequence. Its specificity is not known. This record comes from a study of shared clonotypes between healthy human individuals. Study-wide results and limits: In contrast to clonotypes shared by all four donors, non-shared clonotypes had lower generation probabilities.

Selected positively for CCR7 and CD45RO-negative, naive CD8 cells excluded terminally differentiated effector memory CD45RA+ cells. Donors comprised healthy HIV-negative adults lacking recent acute infections or vaccinations. Splitting of each subset's genomic DNA was done evenly across several immunoSEQ plates. 200 ng DNA, tens of thousands of T cell genomes, went into each sorted-subset replicate PCR. Profiled with immunoSEQ multiplex PCR; TCRdb holds only in-frame clones, not every one. The repertoire holds millions of clones, about 94% seen once, with 0.9% to 1.4% in the top ten. The CDR3 contains 12 residues. CDR1 is MGHDK, CDR2 SYGVNS, per germline. Deletions cut 1 base from V and 11 bases from J, with 9 bases between.

The sequencing input was naive CD8+ T cells sorted from blood. V usage is TRBV25-1 and J usage is TRBJ2-1; D is uncertain. This clonotype was obtained from a man between 18 and 35 years old in good health. The CDR3 DNA follows: TGTGCCAGCAGTGAATTCAACAGCAAGCAGTTCTTC. Amino acid sequence: CASSEFNSKQFF.